A single sample is the source of the 12 T cell receptor beta chains below, sequenced in a study of shared clonotypes between healthy human individuals. Clones were read by immunoSEQ multiplex PCR, and TCRdb kept only the in-frame ones, dropping some. This sample carries approximately 940,000 clones, 60% to 85% of them seen once, and the ten largest clones take about 1.5%. The material sequenced was memory CD4+ T cells sorted from blood. Specified subset: CD45RA-negative fraction. These receptors originate from a man aged 18 to 29 in good health.

The chain uses TRBV11-2 and TRBJ2-4; 7 nucleotides match TRBD2. With 7 bases clipped from V and 5 bases from J, the junction kept 14 bases outside the gene matches. CDR1 is SGHAT and CDR2 is FQNNGV in the germline V gene. The CDR3 is 16 amino acids. In nucleotides, the CDR3 is TGTGCCAGCAAAAAGGGGATGGGGGAGGGCCAAAACATTCAGTACTTC. It yields the protein CASKKGMGEGQNIQYF.

This sequence joins TRBV10-3 and TRBJ1-5; D perhaps matches TRBD1 (5 bases). The germline V gene has CDR1 ENHRY and CDR2 SYGVKD. The V and J ends lost 4 bases and 5 bases respectively, with 9 bases between them. This CDR3 has 13 amino acids. The CDR3 spells CAISGGADQPQHF. The CDR3 nucleotides are TGTGCCATCAGTGGAGGGGCCGATCAGCCCCAGCATTTT.

This rearrangement joins TRBV4-1 to TRBJ1-6, with 9 bases lining up with TRBD1. Germline loops: CDR1 MGHRA, CDR2 YSYEKL. The CDR3 spans 16 residues. V lost 3 bases, J lost 3 bases, and 3 bases stayed unmatched. CDR3 sequence: CASSQGQGNYNSPLHF. As DNA, the CDR3 is TGCGCCAGCAGCCAGGGACAGGGTAACTATAATTCACCCCTCCACTTT.

The chain joins TRBV6-6 to TRBJ1-5; 10 positions agree with TRBD1. This CDR3 is built from 16 residues. Trimming took 5 bases from V and 2 from J; bases not matched to a gene: 6. The germline V gene encodes CDR1 MNHNY and CDR2 SVGAGI (reference sequence). The CDR3, as DNA: TGTGCCAGCAGTACGGCCGGGACAGGGGGCAATCAGCCCCAGCATTTT. Protein product: CASSTAGTGGNQPQHF.

The V call is TRBV2, the J call TRBJ1-4, with TRBD1 identical over 9 bases. Germline V lookup: CDR1 SNHLY, CDR2 FYNNEI. Losses at the gene ends were 1 base for V and 5 bases for J; bases not matched to a gene: 2. The CDR3 consists of 15 residues. The CDR3 here is CASSEEGTGNEKLFF. CDR3 in DNA: TGTGCCAGCAGTGAAGAGGGGACAGGGAATGAAAAACTGTTTTTT.

The table lists this clone with a few counts. V gene TRBV6-5 combines with J gene TRBJ1-1; D not resolved. CDR1 MNHEY and CDR2 SVGAGI come from the germline V gene. The CDR3 runs 14 residues. V lost 4 bases and J lost 1, with 10 bases in between. The CDR3 DNA sequence: TGTGCCAGCAGTTTCCGTTCCAGGAACACTGAAGCTTTCTTT. It is translated as CASSFRSRNTEAFF.

The chain carries TRBV25-1 and TRBJ1-4; D is perhaps TRBD1 (5 bases). From germline, CDR1 is MGHDK and CDR2 SYGVNS. This CDR3 is built from 12 residues. V lost 7 bases and J lost 7, with 10 bases in between. CDR3 region: CASTREGEKLFF. The CDR3 DNA reads TGTGCCAGCACCAGGGAAGGTGAAAAACTGTTTTTT.

The rearrangement links TRBV9 to TRBJ1-1, with D hard to call. The CDR3 spans 19 residues. Trimming removed 1 base from V and 1 base from J, with 23 bases in between. Germline CDR1 SGDLS, CDR2 YYNGEE. This CDR3 is CASSVSGGWYGGSNTEAFF. The CDR3 coding sequence is TGTGCCAGCAGCGTAAGTGGTGGATGGTACGGAGGATCGAACACTGAAGCTTTCTTT.

V usage is TRBV14 and J usage is TRBJ1-2; the match to TRBD1 covers 12 bases. Germline-derived CDR1 and CDR2 are SGHDN and FVKESK. This CDR3 has 16 amino acids. Trimming removed 4 bases from V and 4 bases from J; junction bases left unmatched: 7. CDR3 in amino acids: CASSRTGQGAGYGYTF. The CDR3 DNA sequence: TGTGCCAGCAGCCGAACGGGACAGGGGGCGGGCTATGGCTACACCTTC.

This chain links TRBV2 with TRBJ2-1; TRBD2 might be the D (6 bases). The CDR3 runs 16 residues. Trimming left V 4 bases short and J 8 bases short, with 21 bases between. Germline CDR1 is SNHLY and CDR2 is FYNNEI. CDR3 in DNA: TGTGCCAGCAGTGTGCGGGACTTGGCCCTATGGTATGAGCAGTTCTTC. It codes for CASSVRDLALWYEQFF.

The V and J genes are TRBV6-6 and TRBJ1-1; a weak D match, TRBD1 (6 bases). The germline V gene encodes CDR1 MNHNY and CDR2 SVGAGI (reference sequence). V lost 10 bases and J 3 bases, leaving 12 bases between the germline ends. The CDR3 is 12 amino acids. CDR3 sequence reads: CATSDSDTEAFF. The CDR3 region has the DNA TGTGCCACATCGGACAGTGACACTGAAGCTTTCTTT.

V and J are TRBV5-8 and TRBJ2-7; tentatively, D is TRBD2 (5 bases). The germline V gene encodes CDR1 SGHTS and CDR2 YDEGEE. V lost 0 bases and J 5 bases, leaving 12 bases between the germline ends. The CDR3 is 14 residues long. In DNA, the CDR3 is TGTGCCAGCAGCTTGGTTGGGGAGAACCACGAGCAGTACTTC. This translates into CASSLVGENHEQYF. The full variable domain, its missing parts supplied by reference TRBV5-8 and TRBJ2-7, is EAGVTQSPTHLIKTRGQQATLRCSPISGHTSVYWYQQALGLGLQFLLWYDEGEERNRGNFPPRFSGRQFPNYSSELNVNALELEDSALYLCASSLVGENHEQYFGPGTRLTVT.